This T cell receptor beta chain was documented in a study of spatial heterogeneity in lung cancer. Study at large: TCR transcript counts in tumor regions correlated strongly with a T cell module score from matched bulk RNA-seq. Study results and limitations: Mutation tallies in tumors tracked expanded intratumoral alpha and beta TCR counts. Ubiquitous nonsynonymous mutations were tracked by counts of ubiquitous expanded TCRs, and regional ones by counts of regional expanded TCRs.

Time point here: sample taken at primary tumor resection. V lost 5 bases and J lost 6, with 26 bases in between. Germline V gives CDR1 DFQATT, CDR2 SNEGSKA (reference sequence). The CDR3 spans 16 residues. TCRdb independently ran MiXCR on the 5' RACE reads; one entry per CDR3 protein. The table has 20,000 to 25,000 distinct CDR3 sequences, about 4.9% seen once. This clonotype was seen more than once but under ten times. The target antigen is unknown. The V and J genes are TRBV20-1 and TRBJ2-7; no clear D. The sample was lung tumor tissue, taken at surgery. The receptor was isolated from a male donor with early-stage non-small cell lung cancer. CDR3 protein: CSAPIVSRSSKSEQYF. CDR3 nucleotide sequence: TGCAGTGCTCCGATAGTTTCTCGTAGCTCAAAAAGCGAGCAGTACTTC.